The 22 T cell receptor beta chains below were found in one sample sequenced in a study of identical twins. MiXCR was run by TCRdb on the 5' RACE reads, yielding one entry per CDR3 protein. The data hold approximately 410,000 distinct CDR3 sequences, with around 20% observed a single time. The sequencing sample was made of naive T cells sorted from blood. The receptors originated from a man in his fifties in good health.

As concerns this clonotype: A read error may explain this, as a much larger clone is one base away. The chain joins TRBV7-2 to TRBJ1-2, with D perhaps TRBD1 (6 bases). The CDR3 spans 13 residues. In germline, CDR1 is SGHTA, CDR2 FQGNSA. CDR3 nucleotides: TGTGCCAGCAGCTTAAACAGGGACTATAGCTACACCTTC. Its protein product is CASSLNRDYSYTF.

This clonotype was seen more than once but under ten times. The chain uses TRBV6-2 or TRBV6-3 and TRBJ2-1, with TRBD2 matching 8 bases. CDR3 length equals 17 residues. CDR1 is MNHEY and CDR2 is SVGEGT in the germline V gene. Germline trimming cut 0 bases from V and 6 bases from J; bases unmatched to any gene: 10. For the CDR3, the DNA is TGTGCCAGCAGTTACTCGGGGCGGGAGGAGGTTGCCAATGAGCAGTTCTTC. This translates into CASSYSGREEVANEQFF.

Written as DNA, the CDR3 is TGTGCCAGCAGCTCGGACAGGGGACAAGTATATAGCAATCAGCCCCAGCATTTT. This encodes CASSSDRGQVYSNQPQHF. The genes are TRBV12-3 or TRBV12-4 and TRBJ1-5; 9 positions match TRBD1. The CDR3 is made up of 18 amino acids. With 6 bases clipped from V and 0 bases from J, the junction kept 12 bases outside the gene matches.

The V gene is TRBV5-1, the J gene TRBJ2-5; no clear D gene. V dropped 1 base and J dropped 4 bases, with 11 bases sitting between them. CDR3 length equals 14 residues. Germline loops: CDR1 SGHRS, CDR2 YFSETQ. The CDR3 reads CASSLSRVSETQYF. CDR3 sequence (DNA): TGCGCCAGCAGCTTGTCACGGGTTTCAGAGACCCAGTACTTC.

The table lists this clonotype with a few counts. The J gene is TRBJ2-3, the V gene TRBV27, with D perhaps TRBD2 (5 bases). From germline, CDR1 is MNHEY and CDR2 SMNVEV (reference sequence). This CDR3 contains 14 residues. V was trimmed by 2 bases and J by 3 bases, leaving 9 bases between them. CDR3: CASSLAGITDTQYF. DNA for the CDR3: TGTGCCAGCAGTTTAGCGGGCATAACAGATACGCAGTATTTT.

This clonotype was seen only once. A single base separates this from a much larger clone, so it may be a read error. The chain employs TRBV20-1 and TRBJ2-1; no clear D gene. The CDR3 has 13 residues. Germline assignment: CDR1 DFQATT and CDR2 SNEGSKA (reference sequence). CDR3 in amino acids: CSARDSKHNERFF. In nucleotides, the CDR3 is TGCAGTGCTAGAGATTCGAAACACAATGAGCGGTTCTTC.

This clonotype has just a few counts. This chain connects TRBV29-1 to TRBJ2-5; a weak D match, TRBD2 (5 bases). CDR1 and CDR2 from the germline V gene are SQVTM and ANQGSEA. The CDR3 loop spans 16 amino acids. V was trimmed by 2 bases and J by 1 base, leaving 17 bases between them. CDR3 DNA: TGCAGCGTTGAAAATTTAGGGTACGGGATCCAAGAGACCCAGTACTTC. Amino acid sequence: CSVENLGYGIQETQYF.

This clonotype occurred a few times. The V call is TRBV7-9, the J call TRBJ2-7; D is unclear. Trimming stripped 1 base from V and 2 bases from J, with 9 bases between. Germline CDR1 SEHNR, CDR2 FQNEAQ (reference sequence). CDR3 length: 14 amino acids. The CDR3 DNA reads as TGTGCCAGCAGCTTAGACTTAAAAACCTACGAGCAGTACTTC. This translates into CASSLDLKTYEQYF.

V gene TRBV27 combines with J gene TRBJ2-2; 14 positions match TRBD2. CDR1 is MNHEY, CDR2 SMNVEV, per germline (reference sequence). Trimming cost V 6 bases and J 5 bases; bases outside gene matches: 14. This CDR3 contains 19 residues. The CDR3: CASRLLSGTSGRGTGELFF. CDR3 in DNA: TGTGCCAGCAGACTCCTATCCGGGACTAGCGGGAGAGGGACCGGGGAGCTGTTTTTT.

J is TRBJ2-2 and V is TRBV27, with TRBD1 matching over 8 bases. V lost 7 bases, J lost 5 bases, and 12 bases stayed unmatched. Germline lookup yields CDR1 MNHEY and CDR2 SMNVEV (reference sequence). The CDR3 is 16 residues long. The CDR3: CASKLRGPPRTGELFF. The CDR3 region has the DNA TGTGCCAGCAAACTCAGGGGGCCCCCAAGGACCGGGGAGCTGTTTTTT.

This clonotype has more than one count but fewer than ten. This chain connects TRBV19 to TRBJ2-1, with 8 bases that match TRBD1. J gave up 8 bases and V 3 bases, and 6 bases lay outside the gene matches. This CDR3 region has 14 residues. CDR1 and CDR2 (germline): LNHDA, SQIVND (reference sequence). The CDR3 DNA sequence: TGTGCCAGTAGTATTTTTCAGGGGGCGTATGAGCAGTTCTTC. Protein product: CASSIFQGAYEQFF.

This clonotype was recorded at least ten times. The chain joins TRBV12-3 or TRBV12-4 to TRBJ2-7; D unresolved. V was cut by 5 bases and J by 1 base, with 9 bases left in between. The CDR3 has 13 amino acids. In DNA form, the CDR3 reads TGTGCCAGCAGTCCCTATGGATCCTACGAGCAGTACTTC. Amino acid sequence: CASSPYGSYEQYF.

Ten or more counts support this clonotype. This chain connects TRBV4-3 to TRBJ2-2; TRBD1 matches at 8 bases. The CDR3 is 15 residues long. Germline V lookup: CDR1 LGHNA, CDR2 YSLEER. After removal of 3 bases from V and 6 bases from J, the junction contained 6 bases not matched to a gene. The CDR3 coding sequence is TGCGCCAGCAGCCACGGGACAGGATTGGCCGGGGAGCTGTTTTTT. This sequence encodes CASSHGTGLAGELFF.

This clonotype has ten or more counts. J is TRBJ2-1 and V is TRBV19; D gene ambiguous. V lost 5 bases and J lost 6, with 11 bases in between. Germline values: CDR1 LNHDA, CDR2 SQIVND (reference sequence). The CDR3 totals 13 residues. CDR3 region: CASSVGLSNEQFF. Written as DNA, the CDR3 is TGTGCCAGTAGTGTTGGGCTTTCCAATGAGCAGTTCTTC.

This clonotype was seen at least ten times. The V and J genes are TRBV9 and TRBJ2-7, with 9 bases lining up with TRBD1. The CDR3 spans 14 residues. CDR1 and CDR2 from the germline V gene are SGDLS and YYNGEE. V trimming: 0 bases; J trimming: 6 bases; junction bases outside the gene matches: 4. CDR3 nucleotides: TGTGCCAGCAGCGTAGGGGGACAGGGAGGCGAGCAGTACTTC. Its translation is CASSVGGQGGEQYF.

This clonotype appeared many times. The chain joins TRBV28 to TRBJ2-1, with unresolved D. The CDR3 consists of 12 residues. V lost 3 bases and J lost 9, with 9 bases in between. Germline V CDR1 and CDR2: MDHEN, SYDVKM. The CDR3 reads CASSFMSVEQFF. The CDR3 DNA reads TGTGCCAGCAGTTTTATGAGCGTTGAGCAGTTCTTC.

V gene TRBV4-2 combines with J gene TRBJ2-7; TRBD1 aligns across 9 bases. With 5 bases clipped from V and 4 bases from J, the junction kept 9 bases outside the gene matches. The CDR3 has 15 amino acids. The germline V gene has CDR1 LGHNA and CDR2 YNFKEQ. DNA for the CDR3: TGTGCCAGCAGCGACGGGGCACAGGGGGCATACGAGCAGTACTTC. Encoded protein: CASSDGAQGAYEQYF.

This clonotype was picked up many times. The rearrangement links TRBV5-1 to TRBJ2-5; D is possibly TRBD1 (5 bases). The CDR3 is 14 residues long. The germline gives CDR1 SGHRS, CDR2 YFSETQ. Trimming took 4 bases from V and 1 from J, leaving 11 bases between them. CDR3 DNA: TGCGCCAGCAGCCTCGACAGAATCCAAGAGACCCAGTACTTC. Encoded protein: CASSLDRIQETQYF.

The chain carries TRBV7-2 and TRBJ1-1; D call uncertain. Germline-derived CDR1 and CDR2 are SGHTA and FQGNSA. The CDR3 sequence is 12 residues long. With 2 bases removed from V and 10 bases from J, the gap between germline ends came to 11 bases. The CDR3 region is CASSLKGLVAFF. CDR3 bases: TGTGCCAGCAGCTTAAAAGGGCTAGTAGCTTTCTTT.

V gene TRBV6-2 or TRBV6-3 combines with J gene TRBJ1-1, with no clear D. The CDR3 has 15 residues. CDR1 is MNHEY and CDR2 is SVGEGT in the germline V gene. Trimming shortened V by 0 bases and J by 1 base, and 9 bases separated the two germline ends. Here the CDR3 reads CASSYSNFRNTEAFF. The CDR3 nucleotides read TGTGCCAGCAGTTACTCGAATTTCAGGAACACTGAAGCTTTCTTT.

The table lists this clonotype with a few counts. The chain is built from TRBV6-1 and TRBJ2-7, with TRBD2 identical over 12 bases. Trimming cost V 6 bases and J 3 bases; bases outside gene matches: 3. The CDR3 has 14 amino acids. The germline CDR1 and CDR2 sequences are MNHNS and SASEGT. In DNA form, the CDR3 reads TGTGCCAGCAGGGAACTAGCGGGAGGCTACGAGCAGTACTTC. Translation: CASRELAGGYEQYF.

This clonotype has ten or more counts. The V gene is TRBV20-1, the J gene TRBJ2-1, with 9 bases fitting TRBD2. This CDR3 contains 14 residues. Germline V gives CDR1 DFQATT, CDR2 SNEGSKA (reference sequence). With 1 base clipped from V and 9 bases from J, the junction kept 7 bases outside the gene matches. As DNA, the CDR3 is TGCAGTGCTAGAGGGGTAGCGGGAGATCCTGAGCAGTTCTTC. Its protein is CSARGVAGDPEQFF.